The rows below give T cell receptor beta chains drawn from one sample of a study of regulatory T cells in long-lasting Graves disease. Each CDR3 protein is one row after TCRdb ran MiXCR on the multiplex PCR reads. This sample carries about 660,000 distinct CDR3 sequences, 30% of them seen once, and the ten largest clones take under 55%. Specimen: peripheral blood mononuclear cells (PBMCs), collected when the disease was refractory, from a patient treated with antithyroid drugs. The origin of the receptors is a female donor with Graves disease. The CDR3 runs from the conserved cysteine through the conserved F or W. D genes are given only for firm matches. Size is stated for part of the rows, as once, few or many counts, or as a class when the clone is expanded.

TRBD2 TRBJ2-5 NA TRBV19 CASSIDSGLGSPTQYF TGTGCCAGTAGTATAGATTCGGGACTAGGTTCTCCGACCCAGTACTTC
NA TRBJ2-7 NA TRBV29-1 CSVYGGYEQYF TGCAGCGTTTATGGGGGGTACGAGCAGTACTTC
TRBD1 TRBJ2-7 NA TRBV6-2/TRBV6-3 CASRPAGQGVYERYF TGTGCCAGCAGGCCAGCGGGACAGGGGGTCTACGAGCGGTACTTC
NA TRBJ1-1 few TRBV12-3/TRBV12-4 CASSAGQGVEAFF TGTGCCAGCAGTGCTGGGCAGGGAGTGGAAGCTTTCTTT
NA TRBJ1-2 few TRBV7-2 CASSRDGSSYGYTF TGTGCCAGCAGCCGGGACGGTAGTTCCTATGGCTACACCTTC
NA TRBJ1-1 NA TRBV18 CASSPQQGTEAFF TGTGCCAGCTCACCACAACAGGGAACTGAAGCTTTCTTT
NA TRBJ2-2 NA TRBV12-3/TRBV12-4 CASSRIQGFPGELFF TGTGCCAGCAGTCGTATACAGGGATTCCCCGGGGAGCTGTTTTTT
NA TRBJ1-1 NA TRBV27 CASSLWEGRNTEAFF TGTGCCAGCAGTCTTTGGGAGGGGCGGAACACTGAAGCTTTCTTT
TRBD1 TRBJ1-4 few TRBV19 CASTTLGQGPEKLFF TGTGCCAGTACGACACTCGGACAGGGGCCTGAAAAACTGTTTTTT
NA TRBJ1-2 few TRBV3-1 CASSLRGAFSGYTF TGTGCCAGCAGCCTCAGAGGGGCCTTCTCGGGCTACACCTTC
NA TRBJ2-7 few TRBV6-1 CASSDLQGRDEQYF TGTGCCAGCAGTGATCTGCAGGGTAGGGACGAGCAGTACTTC
TRBD2 TRBJ2-2 few TRBV25-1 CASSTHPLAGNTGELFF TGTGCCAGCAGTACCCACCCCCTAGCGGGGAACACCGGGGAGCTGTTTTTT
NA TRBJ1-4 NA TRBV15 CATSRAQGEKLFF TGTGCCACCAGCAGAGCCCAGGGTGAAAAACTGTTTTTT